The TCR beta chain under discussion was sequenced for a study of neurological immune-mediated disorders. There are many counts of this clonotype. 5'RACE with 10-nucleotide random UMIs generated the cDNA. TCRdb fed the 5' RACE reads into MiXCR, producing one record per CDR3 protein. Of roughly 70,000 distinct CDR3 sequences listed, roughly 5% are singletons. This TCR was recovered from a woman younger than 45 with multiple sclerosis. Sequenced sample: PBMCs.

Here the CDR3 DNA reads TGCAGTGCTTTACTAGCGGGGGGGCCTGGCACCGGGGAGCTGTTTTTT. It is translated as CSALLAGGPGTGELFF. The gene calls are TRBV20-1 and TRBJ2-2; 13 bases align to TRBD2. This CDR3 comprises 16 residues. Per germline, CDR1 DFQATT and CDR2 SNEGSKA (reference sequence). With V trimmed by 5 bases and J by 4 bases, 7 bases remained unmatched.